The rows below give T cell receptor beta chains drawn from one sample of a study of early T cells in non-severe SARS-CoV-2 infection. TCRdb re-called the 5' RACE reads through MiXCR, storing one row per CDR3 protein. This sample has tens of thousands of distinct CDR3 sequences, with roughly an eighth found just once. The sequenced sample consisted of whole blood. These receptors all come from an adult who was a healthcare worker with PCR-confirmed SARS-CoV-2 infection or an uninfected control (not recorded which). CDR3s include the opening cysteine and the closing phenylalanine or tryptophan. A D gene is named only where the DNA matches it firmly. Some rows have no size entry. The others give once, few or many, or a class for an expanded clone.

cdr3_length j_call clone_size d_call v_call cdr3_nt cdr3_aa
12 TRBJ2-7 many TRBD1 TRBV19 TGTGCCAGTTGCGGACAGGGGAGCGAGCAGTACTTC CASCGQGSEQYF
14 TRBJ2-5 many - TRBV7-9 TGTGCCAGCAGCTTCAACGCGGACGAAGAGACCCAGTACTTC CASSFNADEETQYF
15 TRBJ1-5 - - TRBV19 TGTGCCAGTAGTCCCGGGGGTTTCGGAGATCAGCCCCAGCATTTT CASSPGGFGDQPQHF
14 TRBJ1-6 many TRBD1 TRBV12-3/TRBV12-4 TGTGCCAGCAGTTCGGGACAGGGGGGATCACCCCTCCACTTT CASSSGQGGSPLHF
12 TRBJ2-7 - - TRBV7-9 TGTGCCAGCAGCCTAGAGAACTCCCGGCAGTACTTC CASSLENSRQYF
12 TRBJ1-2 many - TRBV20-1 TGCAGTGCTAGAAGTAAAATGGGGGGCTACACCTTC CSARSKMGGYTF
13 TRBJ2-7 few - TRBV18 TGTGCCAGCTCCCCCGGGACAATGGGCGAGCAGTACTTC CASSPGTMGEQYF
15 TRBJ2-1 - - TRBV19 TGTGCCAGTAGCCTCGGGCCTCTCCCCTACAATGAGCAGTTCTTC CASSLGPLPYNEQFF
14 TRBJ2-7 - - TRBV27 TGTGCCAGCAGTTTGGACGGCCGCGCCTACGAGCAGTACTTC CASSLDGRAYEQYF
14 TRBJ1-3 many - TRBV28 TGTGCCAGCAGCCTGGGCGGGGCAGGAAACACCATATATTTT CASSLGGAGNTIYF
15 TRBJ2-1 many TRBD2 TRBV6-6 TGTGCCAGCTCTACCGGGGGACTAGCGGGTCTTGAGCAGTTCTTC CASSTGGLAGLEQFF
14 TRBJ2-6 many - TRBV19 TGTGCCAGTAGTTACAGCTCTGGGGCCAACGTCCTGACTTTC CASSYSSGANVLTF
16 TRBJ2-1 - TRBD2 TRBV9 TGTGCCAGCAGCGTATCGAATAGCGGGAGTCGGAATGAGCAGTTCTTC CASSVSNSGSRNEQFF
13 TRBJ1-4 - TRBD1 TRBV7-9 TGTGCCAGCAGCTTCGGGACAGGGGAAAAACTGTTTTTT CASSFGTGEKLFF
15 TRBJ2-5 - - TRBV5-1 TGCGCCAGCAGCCCAGATGGCGAGGGTTGGGAGACCCAGTACTTC CASSPDGEGWETQYF
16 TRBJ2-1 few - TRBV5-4 TGTGCCAGCAGCACCTGGACAGCAAGCTCCTACAATGAGCAGTTCTTC CASSTWTASSYNEQFF
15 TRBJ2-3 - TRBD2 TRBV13 TGTGCCAGCAGCTTACTAGCGGGAGCGGTAGATACGCAGTATTTT CASSLLAGAVDTQYF
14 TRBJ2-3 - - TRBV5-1 TGCGCCAGCAGCTTGCAAGGAAACACAGATACGCAGTATTTT CASSLQGNTDTQYF
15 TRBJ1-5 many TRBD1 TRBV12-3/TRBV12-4 TGTGCCAGCAGTTTAGCCCGACAGGGGAATCAGCCCCAGCATTTT CASSLARQGNQPQHF
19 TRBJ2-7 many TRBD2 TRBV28 TGTGCCAGCAGTATAACTCCGGGACTAGCGGAGGAGGTCGGGTACGAGCAGTACTTC CASSITPGLAEEVGYEQYF
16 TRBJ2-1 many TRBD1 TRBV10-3 TGTGCCATCAGTGACCTTCTGACAGGGGCCTACAATGAGCAGTTCTTC CAISDLLTGAYNEQFF
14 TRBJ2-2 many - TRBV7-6 TGTGCCAGCAGCCGAAGCAGGTACACCGGGGAGCTGTTTTTT CASSRSRYTGELFF
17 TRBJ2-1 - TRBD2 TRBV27 TGTGCCAGCAGCCCGGGACTAGCGGGATCCGGGAAGGATGAGCAGTTCTTC CASSPGLAGSGKDEQFF
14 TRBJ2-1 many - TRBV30 TGTGCCTGGGAGCGCCGTTACTCCTACAATGAGCAGTTCTTC CAWERRYSYNEQFF
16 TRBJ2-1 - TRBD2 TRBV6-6 TGTGCCAGCAGTCCCCCCACGGCTAGCGGATATAATGAGCAGTTCTTC CASSPPTASGYNEQFF
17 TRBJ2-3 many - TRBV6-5 TGTGCCAGCAGTTACTCGATTCCGGGCGGAGGTGGAGATACGCAGTATTTT CASSYSIPGGGGDTQYF
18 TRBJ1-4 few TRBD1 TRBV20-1 TGCAGTGCTAGAAGAAGGCGGGACAGGGGTCCGACTAATGAAAAACTGTTTTTT CSARRRRDRGPTNEKLFF
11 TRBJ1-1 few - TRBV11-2 TGTGCCAGCAGCTTTGGGACTGAAGCTTTCTTT CASSFGTEAFF
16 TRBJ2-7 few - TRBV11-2 TGTGCCAGCAGCCCGGCACGGGGACTTAGGGCGCTCGAGCAGTACTTC CASSPARGLRALEQYF
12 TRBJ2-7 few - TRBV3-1 TGTGCCAGCAGCCAAGGTTACGGCGAGCAGTACTTC CASSQGYGEQYF
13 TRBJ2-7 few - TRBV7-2 TGTGCCAGCAGCTTATGGGGAACGGGCGAGCAGTACTTC CASSLWGTGEQYF
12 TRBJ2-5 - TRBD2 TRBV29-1 TGCAGCGTCCGACTAGCGGGGGAGACCCAGTACTTC CSVRLAGETQYF
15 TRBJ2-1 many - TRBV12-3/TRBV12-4 TGTGCCAGCAGCCGAGTGAGGAGCTCCTACAATGAGCAGTTCTTC CASSRVRSSYNEQFF
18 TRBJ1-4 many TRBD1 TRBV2 TGTGCCAGCAGGACCGGGACAGGGGGCGGAGGGCGATGGGAAAAACTGTTTTTT CASRTGTGGGGRWEKLFF
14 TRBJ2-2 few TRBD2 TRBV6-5 TGTGCCAGCAGTTACAGCGGGACGGGCGGGGAGCTGTTTTTT CASSYSGTGGELFF
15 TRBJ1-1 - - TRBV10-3 TGTGCCATCAGTACGCCGGGACTCCAGAAAGCTGAAGCTTTCTTT CAISTPGLQKAEAFF
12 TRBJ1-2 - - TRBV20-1 TGCAGTGCTAGCCCAGGGGCAGATGGCTACACCTTC CSASPGADGYTF
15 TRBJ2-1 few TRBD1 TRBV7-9 TGTGCCAGCAGCGTGACAGGGGGCGCCTACAATGAGCAGTTCTTC CASSVTGGAYNEQFF
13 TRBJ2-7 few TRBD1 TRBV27 TGTGCCAGCACCGGACAGGGGACCTACGAGCAGTACTTC CASTGQGTYEQYF
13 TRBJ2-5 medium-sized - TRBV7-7 TGTGCCAGCAGTTCGACTAGGGGCGAGACCCAGTACTTC CASSSTRGETQYF
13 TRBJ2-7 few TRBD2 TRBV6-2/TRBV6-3 TGTGCCAGCAAGTCTAGCGGGAGAAACGAGCAGTACTTC CASKSSGRNEQYF
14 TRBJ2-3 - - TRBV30 TGTGCCTGGGCTAAGCGGAGGGGAGCAGATACGCAGTATTTT CAWAKRRGADTQYF
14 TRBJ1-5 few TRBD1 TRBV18 TGTGCCAGCACGGGACAGGGCGCAGGTCAGCCCCAGCATTTT CASTGQGAGQPQHF
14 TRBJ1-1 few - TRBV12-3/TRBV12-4 TGTGCCAGCAGTTTAGGGCAGGCAAACACTGAAGCTTTCTTT CASSLGQANTEAFF
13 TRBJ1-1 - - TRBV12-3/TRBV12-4 TGTGCCAGCTGGAGGGGTATGAACACTGAAGCTTTCTTT CASWRGMNTEAFF
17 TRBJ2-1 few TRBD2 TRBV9 TGTGCCAGCAGCGTCCCGAGGAGCGGGGGAGATTACAATGAGCAGTTCTTC CASSVPRSGGDYNEQFF
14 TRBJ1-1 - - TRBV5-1 TGCGCCAGCAGCTTAGTTATGGACGGGACACAAGCTTTCTTT CASSLVMDGTQAFF
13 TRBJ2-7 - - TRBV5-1 TGCGCCAGCAGCCAGGACAGTAACCTCCTACAGTACTTC CASSQDSNLLQYF
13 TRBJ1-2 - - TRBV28 TGTGCCAGCAGCCAGGGACGGAACTATGGCTACACCTTC CASSQGRNYGYTF
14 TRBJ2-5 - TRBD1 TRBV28 TGTGCCAGCAGTTCCCGGGACAGGGTGGAGACCCAGTACTTC CASSSRDRVETQYF
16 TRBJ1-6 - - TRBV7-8 TGTGCCAGCAGCTTGCAGGGTGAAGCGTATAATTCACCCCTCCACTTT CASSLQGEAYNSPLHF